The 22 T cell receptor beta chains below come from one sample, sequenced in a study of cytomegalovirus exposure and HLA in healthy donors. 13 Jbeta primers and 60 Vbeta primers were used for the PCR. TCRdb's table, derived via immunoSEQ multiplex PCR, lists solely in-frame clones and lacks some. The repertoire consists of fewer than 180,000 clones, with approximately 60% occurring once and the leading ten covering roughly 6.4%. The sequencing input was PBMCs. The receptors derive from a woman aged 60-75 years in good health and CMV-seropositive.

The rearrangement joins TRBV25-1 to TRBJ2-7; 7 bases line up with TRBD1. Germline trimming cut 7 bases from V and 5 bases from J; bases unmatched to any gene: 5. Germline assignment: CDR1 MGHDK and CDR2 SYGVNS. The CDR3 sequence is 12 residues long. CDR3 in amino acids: CASTTGVDEQYF. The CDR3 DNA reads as TGTGCCAGCACTACAGGGGTGGACGAGCAGTACTTC.

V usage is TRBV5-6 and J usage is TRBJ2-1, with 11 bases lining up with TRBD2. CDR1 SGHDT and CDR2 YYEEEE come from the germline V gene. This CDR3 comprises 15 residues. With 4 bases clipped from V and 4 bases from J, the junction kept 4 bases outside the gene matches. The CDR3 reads CASSLGLAGYNEQFF. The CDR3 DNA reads TGTGCCAGCAGCCTCGGACTAGCGGGTTACAATGAGCAGTTCTTC.

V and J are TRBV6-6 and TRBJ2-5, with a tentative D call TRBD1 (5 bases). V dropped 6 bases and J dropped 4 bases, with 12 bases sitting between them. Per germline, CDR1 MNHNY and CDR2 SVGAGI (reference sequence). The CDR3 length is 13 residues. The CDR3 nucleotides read TGTGCCAGCAGAAAGGGGTATCGAGAGACCCAGTACTTC. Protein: CASRKGYRETQYF.

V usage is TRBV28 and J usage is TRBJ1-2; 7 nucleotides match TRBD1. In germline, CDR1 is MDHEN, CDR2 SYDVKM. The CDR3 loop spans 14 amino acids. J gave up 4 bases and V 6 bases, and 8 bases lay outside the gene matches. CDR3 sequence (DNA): TGTGCCAGCAGGACGGCGGACAGGCCCTATGGCTACACCTTC. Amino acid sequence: CASRTADRPYGYTF.

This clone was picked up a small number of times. This chain's CDR3 is CASSVTSGSPLMQFF. CDR3 coding DNA: TGTGCCAGCAGTGTGACTAGCGGGAGCCCTTTGATGCAGTTCTTC. The genes are TRBV2 and TRBJ2-1; 12 nucleotides line up with TRBD2. Germline CDR1 SNHLY, CDR2 FYNNEI. There are 15 residues in the CDR3. V lost 4 bases, J lost 12 bases, and 10 bases stayed unmatched.

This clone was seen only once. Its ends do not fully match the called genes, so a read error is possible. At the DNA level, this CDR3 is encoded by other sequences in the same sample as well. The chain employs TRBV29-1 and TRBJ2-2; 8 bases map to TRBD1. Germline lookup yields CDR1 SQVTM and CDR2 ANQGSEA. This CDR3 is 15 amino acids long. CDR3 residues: CSVERQGAGTGELFF. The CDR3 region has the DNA TGCAGCGTTGAAAGGCAGGGGGCTGGCACCGGGGAGCTGTTCTTT.

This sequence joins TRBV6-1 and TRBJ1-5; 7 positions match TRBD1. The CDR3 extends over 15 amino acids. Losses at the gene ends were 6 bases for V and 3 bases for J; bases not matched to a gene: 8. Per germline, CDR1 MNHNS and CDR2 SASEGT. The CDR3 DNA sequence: TGTGCCAGCAGCCTGACAGGGACCCACAATCAGCCCCAGCATTTT. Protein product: CASSLTGTHNQPQHF.

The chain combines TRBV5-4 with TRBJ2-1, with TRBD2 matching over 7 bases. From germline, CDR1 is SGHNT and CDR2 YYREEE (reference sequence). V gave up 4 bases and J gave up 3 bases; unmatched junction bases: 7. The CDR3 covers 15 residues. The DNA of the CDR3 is TGTGCCAGCAGCCCCAGCGGGACCTACTACAATGAGCAGTTCTTC. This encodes CASSPSGTYYNEQFF.

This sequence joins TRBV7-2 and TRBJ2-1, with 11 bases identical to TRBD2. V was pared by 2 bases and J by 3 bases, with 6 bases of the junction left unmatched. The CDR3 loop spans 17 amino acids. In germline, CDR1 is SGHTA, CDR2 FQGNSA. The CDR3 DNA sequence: TGTGCCAGCAGCTTACAGCCCGGGACTAGCGGCTACAATGAGCAGTTCTTC. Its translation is CASSLQPGTSGYNEQFF.

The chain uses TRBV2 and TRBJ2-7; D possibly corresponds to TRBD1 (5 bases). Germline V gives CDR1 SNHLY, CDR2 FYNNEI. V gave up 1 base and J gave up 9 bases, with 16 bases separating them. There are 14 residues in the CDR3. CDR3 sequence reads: CASSEGQGLDAQYF. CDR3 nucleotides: TGTGCCAGCAGTGAAGGTCAGGGCCTAGACGCGCAGTACTTC.

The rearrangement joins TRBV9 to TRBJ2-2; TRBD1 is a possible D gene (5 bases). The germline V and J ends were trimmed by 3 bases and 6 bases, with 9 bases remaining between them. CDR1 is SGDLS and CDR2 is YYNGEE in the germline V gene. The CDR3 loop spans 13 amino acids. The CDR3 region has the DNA TGTGCCAGCAGCGGGGGCGTCTCCGGGGAGCTGTTTTTT. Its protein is CASSGGVSGELFF.

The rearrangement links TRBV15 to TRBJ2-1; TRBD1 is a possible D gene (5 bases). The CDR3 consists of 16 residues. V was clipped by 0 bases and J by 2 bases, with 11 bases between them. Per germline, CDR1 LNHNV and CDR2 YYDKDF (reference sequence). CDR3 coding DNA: TGTGCCACCAGCAGAGATAAGGGGCTAACCTACAATGAGCAGTTCTTC. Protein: CATSRDKGLTYNEQFF.

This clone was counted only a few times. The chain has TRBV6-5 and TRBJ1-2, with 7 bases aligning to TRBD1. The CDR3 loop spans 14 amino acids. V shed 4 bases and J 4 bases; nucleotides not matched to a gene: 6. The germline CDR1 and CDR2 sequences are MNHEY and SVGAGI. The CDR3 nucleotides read TGTGCCAGCAGTTCTAACAGGGGAGGCTATGGCTACACCTTC. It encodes CASSSNRGGYGYTF.

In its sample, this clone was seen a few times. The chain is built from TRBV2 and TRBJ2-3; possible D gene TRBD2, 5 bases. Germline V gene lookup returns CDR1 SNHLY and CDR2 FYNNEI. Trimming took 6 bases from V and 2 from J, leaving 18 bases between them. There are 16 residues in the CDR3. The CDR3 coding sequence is TGTGCCAGCAGCGTACTAGGAGCGTTGGCCACAGATACGCAGTATTTT. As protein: CASSVLGALATDTQYF.

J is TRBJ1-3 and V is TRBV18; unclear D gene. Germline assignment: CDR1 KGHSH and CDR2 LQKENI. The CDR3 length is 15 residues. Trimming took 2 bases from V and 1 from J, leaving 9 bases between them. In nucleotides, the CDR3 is TGTGCCAGCTCACCAGGTGCAGGATCTGGAAACACCATATATTTT. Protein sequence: CASSPGAGSGNTIYF.

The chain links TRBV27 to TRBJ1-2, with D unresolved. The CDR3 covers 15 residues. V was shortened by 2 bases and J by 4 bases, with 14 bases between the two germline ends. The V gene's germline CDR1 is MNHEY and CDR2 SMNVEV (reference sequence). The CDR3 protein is CASSLGRERAYGYTF. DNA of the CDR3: TGTGCCAGCAGTTTAGGGAGGGAACGGGCCTATGGCTACACCTTC.

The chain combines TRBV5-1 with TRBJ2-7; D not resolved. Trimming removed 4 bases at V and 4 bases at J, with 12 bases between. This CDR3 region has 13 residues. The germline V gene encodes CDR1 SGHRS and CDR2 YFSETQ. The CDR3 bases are TGCGCCAGCAGCCCCCCCCGGTCATACGAGCAGTACTTC. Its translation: CASSPPRSYEQYF.

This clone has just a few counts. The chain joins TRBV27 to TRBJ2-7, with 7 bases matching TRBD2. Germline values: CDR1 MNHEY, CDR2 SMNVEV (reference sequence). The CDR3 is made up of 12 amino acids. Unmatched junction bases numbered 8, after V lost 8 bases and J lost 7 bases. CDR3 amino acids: CASRAGAREQYF. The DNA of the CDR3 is TGTGCCAGCCGGGCGGGAGCAAGGGAGCAGTACTTC.

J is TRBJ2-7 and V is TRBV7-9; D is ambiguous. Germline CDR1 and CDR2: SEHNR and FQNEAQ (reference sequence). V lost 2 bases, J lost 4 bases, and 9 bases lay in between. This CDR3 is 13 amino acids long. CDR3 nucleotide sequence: TGTGCCAGCAGCTTATCGTACGGGTACGAGCAGTACTTC. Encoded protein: CASSLSYGYEQYF.

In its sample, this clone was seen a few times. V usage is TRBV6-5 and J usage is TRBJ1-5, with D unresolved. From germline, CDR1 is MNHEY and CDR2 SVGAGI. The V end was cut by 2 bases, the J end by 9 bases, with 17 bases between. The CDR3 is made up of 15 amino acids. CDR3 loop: CASSYTGGPGGPQHF. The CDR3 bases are TGTGCCAGCAGTTACACCGGCGGCCCGGGAGGGCCCCAGCATTTT.

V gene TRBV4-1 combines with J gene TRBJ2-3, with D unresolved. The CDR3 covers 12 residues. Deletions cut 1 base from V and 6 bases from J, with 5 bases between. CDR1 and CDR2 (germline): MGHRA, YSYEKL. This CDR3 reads CASSQVRDTQYF. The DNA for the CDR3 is TGCGCCAGCAGCCAAGTGCGGGATACGCAGTATTTT.

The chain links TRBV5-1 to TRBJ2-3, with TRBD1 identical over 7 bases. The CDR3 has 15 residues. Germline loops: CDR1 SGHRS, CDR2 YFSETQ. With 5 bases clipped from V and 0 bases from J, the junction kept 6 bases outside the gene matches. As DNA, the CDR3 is TGCGCCAGCAGGACAGGGACCTCTAGCACAGATACGCAGTATTTT. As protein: CASRTGTSSTDTQYF.